This TCR beta chain was found in a study of T cell responses to AZD1222 COVID-19 vaccine. Profiling relied on immunoSEQ multiplex PCR, and the TCRdb table lists in-frame clones only, not all of them. The sample yields around 130,000 clones, around 90% seen once. Worth noting for this clone: Its cognate antigen is unknown.

Whole-study findings and limits: Only after the peak T cell response were repertoires sampled. Nearly half of spike-specific TCRs reportedly go after variant regions that carry no mutations.

This TCR came from an adult who received the MenACWY meningococcal vaccine as a control. The material sequenced was peripheral blood, taken 28 days after the second dose of the MenACWY control vaccine.

CDR3 amino acids: CASSPRTGTSAAQYF. The CDR3 DNA reads as TGTGCCAGCAGTCCCCGGACCGGGACTTCGGCGGCCCAGTACTTC. J is TRBJ2-5 and V is TRBV6-2 or TRBV6-3; D may be TRBD2 (6 bases). The V end was cut by 5 bases, the J end by 9 bases, with 22 bases between. The CDR3 length is 15 residues. Germline CDR1 reads MNHEY; CDR2 reads SVGEGT.